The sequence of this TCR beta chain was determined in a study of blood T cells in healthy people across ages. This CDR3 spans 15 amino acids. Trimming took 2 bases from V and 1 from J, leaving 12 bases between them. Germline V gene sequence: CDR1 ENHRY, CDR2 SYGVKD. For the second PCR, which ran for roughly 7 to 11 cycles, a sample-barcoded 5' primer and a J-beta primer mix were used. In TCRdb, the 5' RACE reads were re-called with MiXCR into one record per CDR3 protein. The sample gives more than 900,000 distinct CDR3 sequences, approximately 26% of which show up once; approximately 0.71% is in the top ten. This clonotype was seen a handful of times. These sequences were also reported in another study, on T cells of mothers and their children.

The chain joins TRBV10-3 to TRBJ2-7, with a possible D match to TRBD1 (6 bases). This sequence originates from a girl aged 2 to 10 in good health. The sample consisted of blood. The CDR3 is CAISEATGKSYEQYF. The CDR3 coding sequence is TGTGCCATCAGTGAGGCAACAGGGAAGTCCTACGAGCAGTACTTC.